This TCR beta chain was profiled in a study of early T cells in non-severe SARS-CoV-2 infection (TCRdb year 2021). In terms of the full investigation: Because TCR sequencing was done on bulk RNA from unsorted whole blood, the alpha and beta chains could not be paired.

Library preparation used 5' RACE. Sequencing was performed on a NextSeq 500. The TCR library protocol attached unique molecular identifiers to individual cDNA molecules to correct for sequencing error and PCR bias. Both TCR alpha and beta chains were sequenced, and tight co-correlation was observed between alpha and beta sequence abundances in each sample. The authors' pipeline ran thus. Decombinator V4 was used to perform V gene, J gene and CDR3 annotation of TCR sequences. TCRs were defined as expanded if a significant change between any two time points was detected under a Poisson model with p below 0.0001. TCR abundances were normalised to the total number of TCRs sequenced per sample and expressed as counts per million. MAIT TCRs were defined by TRAV1-2 paired with TRAJ12, TRAJ20 or TRAJ33, and iNKT TCRs by TRAV10 paired with TRAJ18. VDJdb, accessed 1 November 2021, was searched for CMV, EBV and SARS-CoV-2 annotated TCRs, excluding TCRs annotated for multiple antigens. The public reads were reprocessed in TCRdb via fastp at Q25 and MiXCR, keeping in-frame beta chains. Each CDR3 protein appears once, grouped with its most common genes and DNA. TCRdb, not the original authors, processed these V and J calls. The sample table shows over 55,000 distinct CDR3 sequences, and 8% to 10% are seen once. 1.2% of the sample belongs to the ten largest clones.

The investigation overall reported the following: VDJdb matching was skewed toward anti-spike CD8 responses and likely underestimated virus-specific expansions, missing private and CD4 specificities.

V sheds 5 bases and J sheds 2 bases, leaving 9 bases between their ends. Taken from cysteine to phenylalanine, the CDR3 has 12 residues. Only the CDR3 DNA stays, 36 bases, in frame from base 1. According to the germline V gene (reference sequence), CDR1 reads GTSNPN and CDR2 reads SVGIG. This was a case-control study nested in a cohort of healthcare workers in London, UK, who had nasopharyngeal swab PCR tests and blood samples taken every week. Between 23 and 31 March 2020, the week of the UK lockdown, healthcare workers were enrolled and then followed up weekly for as long as 16 weeks. This clonotype was detected many times. Its antigen is not yet known. No base qualities exist here, and no much larger clone lies one base off it.

The sample consisted of whole blood. The clonotype originates from an adult who was a healthcare worker with PCR-confirmed SARS-CoV-2 infection or an uninfected control (not recorded which). Recombination linked TRBV30 to TRBJ2-5, with an unclear D gene assignment. The CDR3 in this case is CAWGRRQETQYF. DNA sequence: TGTGCCTGGGGAAGACGGCAAGAGACCCAGTACTTC.